This TCR beta chain is from a study of T cell changes during pregnancy in multiple sclerosis. Trimming cost V 6 bases and J 3 bases; bases outside gene matches: 11. CDR3 length equals 16 residues. The germline V gene has CDR1 KGHSH and CDR2 LQKENI. This clone has just a few counts. The method was immunoSEQ multiplex PCR; TCRdb's version includes in-frame clones alone and lacks a portion of them. The data contain roughly 23,000 clones, around nine tenths of them singletons. V is TRBV18 and J is TRBJ2-7; 10 bases fit TRBD1. The material was CD4+ T cells from peripheral blood mononuclear cells, obtained in the second trimester of pregnancy. The receptor comes from a female donor in good health, enrolled as a control in a pregnancy study. For the CDR3, the DNA is TGTGCCAGCTCCCACACATCGGGACAGGGGCTCTACGAGCAGTACTTC. This translates into CASSHTSGQGLYEQYF.